The rows below give T cell receptor beta chains drawn from one sample of a study of shared clonotypes between healthy human individuals. TCRdb's table, derived via immunoSEQ multiplex PCR, lists solely in-frame clones and lacks some. This sample has fewer than 800,000 clones, with about 91% found just once. Material for sequencing was naive CD8+ T cells sorted from blood. The origin of the receptors is a young man in good health. CDR3s include the opening cysteine and the closing phenylalanine or tryptophan. D genes are given only for firm matches. Clone size appears in some rows only: once, few, many, or a class for an expanded clone.

- TRBJ2-1 TRBD2 TRBV5-4 TGTGCCAGCAGCTTGTTGGGACTAGGTACTTACAATGAGCAGTTCTTC CASSLLGLGTYNEQFF
- TRBJ1-5 TRBD1 TRBV27 TGTGCCAGCAGTCCCCGGGACAGAAGCAATCAGCCCCAGCATTTT CASSPRDRSNQPQHF
- TRBJ2-3 TRBD1 TRBV27 TGTGCCAGCAGTTTATCGGACAGGCCCCCTGCAGATACGCAGTATTTT CASSLSDRPPADTQYF
- TRBJ2-1 - TRBV28 TGTGCCAGCAGTCCGGACCTGGTGGATGAGCAGTTCTTC CASSPDLVDEQFF
- TRBJ1-5 TRBD1 TRBV9 TGTGCCAGCAGCGTAGGGACAGGGGACCAGCCCCAGCATTTT CASSVGTGDQPQHF
- TRBJ2-2 TRBD1 TRBV6-1 TGTGCCAGCAGTGAATTAAGGACAGGGGGCGTGGGGGAGCTGTTTTTT CASSELRTGGVGELFF
- TRBJ2-3 - TRBV27 TGTGCCAGCGTAGATACGCAGTATTTT CASVDTQYF
- TRBJ2-7 TRBD1 TRBV5-1 TGCGCCAGCGGACTTTATGGACCAGGGGGCTCTCTTTACGAGCAGTACTTC CASGLYGPGGSLYEQYF
- TRBJ2-5 - TRBV7-8 TGTGCCAGCAGCTTATGGGGCAGGGAAGAAGAGACCCAGTACTTC CASSLWGREEETQYF
- TRBJ1-2 TRBD1 TRBV4-1 TGCGCCAGCAGCCAAGGAGGGACAGTTCCGAACTATGGCTACACCTTC CASSQGGTVPNYGYTF
- TRBJ2-3 - TRBV25-1 TGTGCCAGCAGTACCCAGTCCTTTCTGGACACAGATACGCAGTATTTT CASSTQSFLDTDTQYF
once TRBJ2-7 TRBD1 TRBV10-2 TGCGCCAGCACAGGGGGAGATTACGAGCAGTACTTC CASTGGDYEQYF
- TRBJ1-1 - TRBV21-1 TGTGCCAGCAGCTTTCCCTACGGAGTAGTGAACACTGAAGCTTTCTTT CASSFPYGVVNTEAFF
few TRBJ2-2 - TRBV19 TGTGCCAGTGGGGGGCCGGGAGGGGAGCTGTTTTTT CASGGPGGELFF
- TRBJ2-7 TRBD1 TRBV15 TGTGCCACCAGCAGCCCCCGACAGGGAGATTACGAGCAGTACTTC CATSSPRQGDYEQYF
once TRBJ1-5 - TRBV29-1 TGCAGCGTCGGGGACGACGGGCTAAGCAATCAGCCCCAGCATTTT CSVGDDGLSNQPQHF
once TRBJ2-6 TRBD1 TRBV7-6 TGTGCCAGCAGCTCCGTACCCCAGGGGGCCCTAACTCTTGGGGCCAACGTCCTGACTTTC CASSSVPQGALTLGANVLTF
- TRBJ2-3 - TRBV6-5 TGTGCCAGCAGCTACACGGGAGTACCCGATACGCAGTATTTT CASSYTGVPDTQYF
- TRBJ2-7 - TRBV5-1 TGCGCCAGCAGCCTAGGACAGTCCTACGAGCAGTACTTC CASSLGQSYEQYF
once TRBJ2-1 - TRBV4-3 TGCGCCAGCAGCCAAGTGCAGGGTGAGCAGTTCTTC CASSQVQGEQFF
- TRBJ2-7 - TRBV5-1 TGCGCCAGCAGCCAGGGGCAATTACCGATAAGATACGAGCAGTACTTC CASSQGQLPIRYEQYF
- TRBJ2-5 - TRBV7-9 TGTGCCAGCAGCTTACTTAGCCGAGAGAAAGAGACCCAGTACTTC CASSLLSREKETQYF
- TRBJ2-1 TRBD2 TRBV11-2 TGTGCCAGCAGCCTCACCCCAAGCGGGGGCTACAATGAGCAGTTCTTC CASSLTPSGGYNEQFF
- TRBJ2-5 - TRBV7-7 TGTGCCAGCAGCCGAGGGCCCCAAGAGACCCAGTACTTC CASSRGPQETQYF
- TRBJ2-7 TRBD2 TRBV4-1 TGCGCCAGCAGCCAACTAGCGGGAGGACCCTTTTCCTACGAGCAGTACTTC CASSQLAGGPFSYEQYF
few TRBJ2-2 - TRBV7-6 TGTGCCAGCAGCTCATTTGACAGAACCGGGGAGCTGTTTTTT CASSSFDRTGELFF
- TRBJ2-6 - TRBV28 TGTGCCAGCACCCTTGCGCGCTCTGGGGCCAACGTCCTGACTTTC CASTLARSGANVLTF
- TRBJ2-3 TRBD2 TRBV4-3 TGCGCCAGCAGCCCCACATTTGCGGGGGAGGGTACGGCAGATACGCAGTATTTT CASSPTFAGEGTADTQYF
- TRBJ2-7 - TRBV5-5 TGTGCCAGCAGCTTGGGCGGGTCTATCGACGAGCAGTACTTC CASSLGGSIDEQYF
- TRBJ2-7 TRBD1 TRBV7-9 TGTGCCAGCTGTGGGACAGGGGGTAACTACGAGCAGTACTTC CASCGTGGNYEQYF
- TRBJ2-5 TRBD1 TRBV4-1 TGCGCCAGCAGCCAAGAGGGACAGGGAGAGACCCAGTACTTC CASSQEGQGETQYF
- TRBJ2-7 - TRBV27 TGTGCCAGCAGTTTACAGGGTGTGAACGAGCAGTACTTC CASSLQGVNEQYF
few TRBJ2-1 TRBD2 TRBV28 TGTGCCAGCAGTTCCGGACTAGACAATGAGCAGTTCTTC CASSSGLDNEQFF
- TRBJ1-2 - TRBV28 TGTGCCAGCAGCCCTAGCACAGGGATTTTAGGCTACACCTTC CASSPSTGILGYTF
- TRBJ2-3 - TRBV7-9 TGTGCCAGCAACCCCAACCGGGGGAGGCAGGGGCTCACAGATACGCAGTATTTT CASNPNRGRQGLTDTQYF
- TRBJ2-1 - TRBV29-1 TGCAGCGTTGAGGGGCAGTACAATGAGCAGTTCTTC CSVEGQYNEQFF
- TRBJ1-1 TRBD1 TRBV7-9 TGTGCCAGCAGCTTAGTAGAGACAGGGGGCGGTGAAGCTTTCTTT CASSLVETGGGEAFF
- TRBJ2-1 TRBD2 TRBV29-1 TGCAGCGTATCCGGGACTAGTATATATGAGCAGTTCTTC CSVSGTSIYEQFF
few TRBJ1-2 - TRBV21-1 TGTGCCAGCAATGGCTATTCAGACAGGCCAGGCTACACCTTC CASNGYSDRPGYTF
- TRBJ1-1 - TRBV6-1 TGTGCCAGCCTCGGGCCGAACACTGAAGCTTTCTTT CASLGPNTEAFF
- TRBJ2-7 TRBD2 TRBV11-2 TGTGCCAGCAGCTCGCCGACTAGCGGGAGCTACGAGCAGTACTTC CASSSPTSGSYEQYF
- TRBJ2-1 TRBD2 TRBV5-4 TGTGCCAGCAGCTCCCATAGCGGGAGGGCCAGCAATGAGCAGTTCTTC CASSSHSGRASNEQFF
- TRBJ2-4 - TRBV7-2 TGTGCCAGCAGCTTAGGACGGGCGGTGGGCCTAGCCAAAAACATTCAGTACTTC CASSLGRAVGLAKNIQYF
- TRBJ2-2 TRBD1 TRBV11-2 TGTGCCAGCAGCTTCTCCTCCGGGGACAGGGGACCCGGGGAGCTGTTTTTT CASSFSSGDRGPGELFF
many TRBJ2-5 TRBD2 TRBV4-3 TGCGCCAGCAGCCAGTATAGCGGGAGGGCAGAGACCCAGTACTTC CASSQYSGRAETQYF
- TRBJ2-2 - TRBV19 TGTGCCAGTAGTGACGTAGTCTCGAACACCGGGGAGCTGTTTTTT CASSDVVSNTGELFF